The rows below give T cell receptor beta chains drawn from one sample of a study of siplizumab effects on memory and regulatory T cells. Clones were read by immunoSEQ multiplex PCR, and TCRdb kept only the in-frame ones, dropping some. Among 90,000 to 120,000 clones listed, 85% to 95% were seen once. Sequenced input: Tregs sorted from blood. The receptors were gathered from a human donor in good health. The CDR3 runs from the conserved cysteine through the conserved F or W. The D gene is left open where the match is weak.

V gene	J gene	D gene	CDR3 protein	CDR3 DNA
TRBV18	TRBJ2-3	-	CASSPQGADTQYF	TGTGCCAGCTCACCACAGGGCGCAGATACGCAGTATTTT
TRBV14	TRBJ1-2	TRBD1	CASSGRTGKGYTF	TGTGCCAGCAGCGGTCGGACAGGGAAGGGCTACACCTTC
TRBV7-2	TRBJ2-3	TRBD2	CASSLTGLAGRSTDTQYF	TGTGCCAGCAGCTTAACCGGACTAGCGGGACGAAGCACAGATACGCAGTATTTT
TRBV5-5	TRBJ2-6	-	CASSFRGPGANVLTF	TGTGCCAGCAGCTTTCGGGGCCCTGGGGCCAACGTCCTGACTTTC
TRBV29-1	TRBJ2-1	-	CSVSGASSYNEQFF	TGCAGCGTTAGCGGCGCAAGCTCCTACAATGAGCAGTTCTTC
TRBV7-8	TRBJ1-5	-	CASRAAGGSQPQHF	TGTGCCAGCAGGGCTGCGGGGGGCAGTCAGCCCCAGCATTTT
TRBV5-1	TRBJ2-7	TRBD1	CASSLTPGQGGGEQYF	TGCGCCAGCAGCTTGACTCCGGGACAGGGAGGGGGCGAGCAGTACTTC
TRBV5-1	TRBJ2-1	-	CASKDGHEQFF	TGCGCCAGCAAGGACGGGCATGAGCAGTTCTTC
TRBV19	TRBJ1-1	-	CATILIPGTEAFF	TGTGCCACCATACTAATCCCGGGAACTGAAGCTTTCTTT
TRBV7-6	TRBJ2-1	TRBD2	CASSRTSGIEQFF	TGTGCCAGCAGCCGGACTAGCGGGATTGAGCAGTTCTTC